This TCR beta chain was recorded in a study of OX40 agonist ivuxolimab in advanced cancers. CDR1 and CDR2 from the germline V gene are LGHNA and YSLEER. The CDR3 loop spans 14 amino acids. The junction had 1 base not matched to a gene; V was cut back by 3 bases and J by 5 bases. Some clones are missing from TCRdb's copy, which holds only in-frame ones; the method was immunoSEQ multiplex PCR. This repertoire shows 85,000 to 100,000 clones, roughly 93% found once; its top ten account for 0.26%. The chain joins TRBV4-3 to TRBJ1-4; 9 positions match TRBD1. Source: CD4+ or CD8+ T cells sorted from blood, taken in a trial of the OX40 agonist ivuxolimab. This TCR was recovered from an adult with an advanced solid tumor such as melanoma, head and neck, liver or kidney cancer. The CDR3 loop is CASSQGQGNEKLFF. CDR3 bases: TGCGCCAGCAGCCAGGGACAGGGAAATGAAAAACTGTTTTTT.